The sequence of this T cell receptor (beta chain) was determined in a study of T cell responses to AZD1222 COVID-19 vaccine. Germline V lookup: CDR1 SNHLY, CDR2 FYNNEI. Germline trimming cut 4 bases from V and 5 bases from J; bases unmatched to any gene: 3. This CDR3 is built from 14 residues. A word on this clone: The antigen is not known.

Only in-frame clones appear in the TCRdb table, and some are missing; sequencing was by immunoSEQ multiplex PCR. The data contain approximately 160,000 clones, just under 95% of them seen just once; the ten biggest clones take up over 0.7%. Regarding the study as a whole: All repertoire sampling was performed exclusively after the peak T cell response. Clonal diversity may have been underestimated in mostly white British donors.

The clonotype comes from an adult in good health. The J gene is TRBJ2-1, the V gene TRBV2, with 9 positions matching TRBD1. The sample consisted of peripheral blood, taken on day 0 of AZD1222 vaccination. The CDR3 DNA is TGTGCCAGCAGTGTACAGGGGGCCGACAATGAGCAGTTCTTC. It translates to CASSVQGADNEQFF. The entire variable domain, with the rest obtained from reference TRBV2 and TRBJ2-1, is as follows: EPEVTQTPSHQVTQMGQEVILRCVPISNHLYFYWYRQILGQKVEFLVSFYNNEISEKSEIFDDQFSVERPDGSNFTLKIRSTKLEDSAMYFCASSVQGADNEQFFGPGTRLTVL.